The present TCR beta chain was sequenced within a study of sequential checkpoint blockade in melanoma. Overall study context: Each arm's sequence ended with maintenance nivolumab.

The treatment denotes: randomized to nivolumab then ipilimumab (arm A) or the reverse (arm B). The CDR3 consists of 15 residues. Between the trimmed V and J ends, which lost 4 bases and 1 base, there was a span of 10 bases. Germline V lookup: CDR1 WSHSY, CDR2 SAAADI. Produced via immunoSEQ multiplex PCR; TCRdb's table is partial and in-frame only. The sample contains about 13,000 clones, roughly a fifth of which appear only once. This specimen was tumor tissue (inferred from file names), taken from a patient given nivolumab and ipilimumab in sequence. This chain links TRBV10-2 with TRBJ2-2; D not resolved. The clonotype comes from a human donor with melanoma. The CDR3 loop reads CASSVATLNTGELFF. For the CDR3, the DNA is TGCGCCAGCAGTGTTGCAACACTGAACACCGGGGAGCTGTTTTTT.